The present entry profiles one T cell receptor (beta chain) with its context. Sequencing was performed with immunoSEQ multiplex PCR; in TCRdb, only in-frame clones are kept and a portion is missing. The repertoire holds roughly 1,600,000 clones, with about 98.5% as singletons. CDR1 is SGHAT and CDR2 is FQNNGV in the germline V gene. Trimming removed 5 bases at V and 3 bases at J, with 17 bases between. The CDR3 contains 15 residues. This sample stems from a study of shared clonotypes between healthy human individuals. This receptor was taken from a man aged 25-45 years in good health. The rearrangement links TRBV11-2 to TRBJ2-7, with D perhaps TRBD1 (6 bases). Sequenced: naive CD4+ T cells sorted from blood. Subset in this sample: CD45RA+ positively selected. The CDR3 is CASSEIRGGNYEQYF. CDR3 bases: TGTGCCAGCAGCGAAATCAGGGGCGGTAACTACGAGCAGTACTTC. The variable domain in full, with the rest retrieved from reference TRBV11-2 and TRBJ2-7, is EAGVAQSPRYKIIEKRQSVAFWCNPISGHATLYWYQQILGQGPKLLIQFQNNGVVDDSQLPKDRFSAERLKGVDSTLKIQPAKLEDSAVYLCASSEIRGGNYEQYFGPGTRLTVT.